This record covers a single T cell receptor beta chain. This table comes from immunoSEQ multiplex PCR, and its TCRdb copy is limited to in-frame clones, with some not included. The sample shows 79,000 or so clones, 95% to 98% of them seen only once. The data derive from a study of technical replicates of blood from a handful of donors. V shed 0 bases and J shed 4 bases, with 14 bases lying between them. CDR1 is SGHNT, CDR2 YYREEE, per germline (reference sequence). CDR3 length: 15 residues. Sequenced: T cells isolated from PBMCs. The chain recombines TRBV5-4 with TRBJ2-7; tentative D call: TRBD2 (5 bases). The source is a human donor in good health. The CDR3 reads CASSLDPGLRYEQYF. Written as DNA, the CDR3 is TGTGCCAGCAGCTTGGATCCGGGATTAAGATACGAGCAGTACTTC.